This T cell receptor beta chain was obtained from a study of blood T cell repertoires in COVID-19. At the level of the study: Material from acute and convalescent COVID-19 was sourced from the United States, Italy and Spain. Sources were T cells, B-cell-depleted T cells, or PBMCs; the material itself was cDNA or gDNA.

Assignment of participants to cohorts was predicated upon participant-reported clinical history. Cohort 3 recovery required two negative PCRs, clearance, or symptom resolution. The table came from immunoSEQ multiplex PCR; TCRdb's copy has only in-frame clones and leaves some out. The sample carries around 190,000 clones, approximately 75% recorded once. Trimming at V came to 10 bases and at J to 0 bases, leaving 4 bases not matched to a gene. The CDR3 contains 14 residues. Per germline, CDR1 ENHRY and CDR2 SYGVKD. Sequencing input: PBMCs or T cells enriched from blood (not recorded which). The origin of this receptor is a man aged 35 to 55 who had recovered from COVID-19. This rearrangement joins TRBV10-3 to TRBJ2-7; 12 bases are a match to TRBD2. CDR3 protein: CATGLAGSSYEQYF. For the CDR3, the DNA is TGTGCCACAGGACTAGCGGGGAGCTCCTACGAGCAGTACTTC.